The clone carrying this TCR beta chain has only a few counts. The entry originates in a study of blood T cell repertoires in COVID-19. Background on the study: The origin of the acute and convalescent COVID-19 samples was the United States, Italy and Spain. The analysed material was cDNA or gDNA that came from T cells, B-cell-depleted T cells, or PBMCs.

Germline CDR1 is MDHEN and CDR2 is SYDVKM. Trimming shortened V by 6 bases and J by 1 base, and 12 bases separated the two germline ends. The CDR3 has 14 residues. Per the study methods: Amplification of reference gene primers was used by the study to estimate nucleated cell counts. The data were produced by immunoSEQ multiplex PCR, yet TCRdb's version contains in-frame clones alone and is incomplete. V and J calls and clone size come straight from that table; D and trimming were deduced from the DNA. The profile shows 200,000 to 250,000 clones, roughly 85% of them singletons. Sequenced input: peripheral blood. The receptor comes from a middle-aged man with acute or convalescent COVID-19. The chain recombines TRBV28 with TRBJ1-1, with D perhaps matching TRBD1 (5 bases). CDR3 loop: CASRRLGANTEAFF. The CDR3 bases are TGTGCCAGCAGAAGATTAGGGGCGAACACTGAAGCTTTCTTT. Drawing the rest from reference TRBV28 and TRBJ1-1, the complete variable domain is DVKVTQSSRYLVKRTGEKVFLECVQDMDHENMFWYRQDPGLGLRLIYFSYDVKMKEKGDIPEGYSVSREKKERFSLILESASTNQTSMYLCASRRLGANTEAFFGQGTRLTVV.